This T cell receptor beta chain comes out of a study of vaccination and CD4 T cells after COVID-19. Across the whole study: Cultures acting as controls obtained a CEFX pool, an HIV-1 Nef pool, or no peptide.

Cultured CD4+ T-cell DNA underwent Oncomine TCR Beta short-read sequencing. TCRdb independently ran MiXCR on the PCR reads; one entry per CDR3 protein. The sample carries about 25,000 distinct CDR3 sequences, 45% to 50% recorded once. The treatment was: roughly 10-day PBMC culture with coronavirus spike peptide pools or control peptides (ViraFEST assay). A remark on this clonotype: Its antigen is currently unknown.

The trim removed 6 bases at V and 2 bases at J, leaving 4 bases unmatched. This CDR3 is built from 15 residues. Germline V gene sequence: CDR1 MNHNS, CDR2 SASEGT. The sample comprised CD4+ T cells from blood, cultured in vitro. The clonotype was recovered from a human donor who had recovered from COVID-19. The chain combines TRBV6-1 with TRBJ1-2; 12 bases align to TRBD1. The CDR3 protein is CASRTGTGGNYGYTF. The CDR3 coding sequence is TGTGCCAGCAGGACCGGGACAGGGGGCAACTATGGCTACACCTTC.